The clone carrying this TCR beta chain was detected only a few times. The antigen remains undetermined. The data were taken from a study of T cell repertoires in cytomegalovirus infection. About the study: Epitope selection comprised recently identified HLA-C-restricted CMV epitopes and well-studied HLA-B-restricted CMV epitopes. Indications came from public TCR beta signatures; they pointed to CMV infection and to a matching HLA type. General study points: The ex vivo response was dominated by HLA-C-restricted CMV-specific TCR beta clonotypes. Carriage of CMV together with the relevant HLA was identifiable through cumulative public TCR beta family frequency.

CDR1 is MNHEY, CDR2 SMNVEV, per germline (reference sequence). V shed 2 bases, J shed 5 bases, and the junction held 2 bases outside the gene matches. The CDR3 spans 13 residues. TCRdb redid the calling of the reads with MiXCR, one entry per CDR3 protein. This table holds some 220,000 distinct CDR3 sequences, 35% to 40% found once. The material was CD8+ T cells from cultured PBMCs, obtained from culture after CMV antigen stimulation. The J gene is TRBJ1-2, the V gene TRBV27; 7 bases line up with TRBD1. The clonotype comes from a human donor in good health (CMV status not recorded). Some clones in this sample may be carry-over from other donors' samples. CDR3 sequence (DNA): TGTGCCAGCAGTTTAGCCAGGGGGTATGGCTACACCTTC. Translation: CASSLARGYGYTF.